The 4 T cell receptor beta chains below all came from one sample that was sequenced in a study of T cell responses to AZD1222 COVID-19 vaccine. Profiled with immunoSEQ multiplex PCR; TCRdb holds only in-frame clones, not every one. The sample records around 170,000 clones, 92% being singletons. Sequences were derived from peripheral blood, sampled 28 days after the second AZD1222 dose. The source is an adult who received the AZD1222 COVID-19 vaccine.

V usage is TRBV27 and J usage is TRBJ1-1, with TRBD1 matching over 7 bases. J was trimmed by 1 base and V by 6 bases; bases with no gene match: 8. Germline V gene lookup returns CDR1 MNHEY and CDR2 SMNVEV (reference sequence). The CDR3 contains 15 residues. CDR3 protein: CASRRTGSANTEAFF. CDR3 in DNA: TGTGCCAGCAGACGGACAGGATCGGCGAACACTGAAGCTTTCTTT.

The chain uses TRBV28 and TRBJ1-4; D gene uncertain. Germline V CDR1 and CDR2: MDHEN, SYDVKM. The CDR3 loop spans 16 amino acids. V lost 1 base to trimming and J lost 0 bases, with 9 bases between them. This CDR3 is CASSLSGVSTNEKLFF. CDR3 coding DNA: TGTGCCAGCAGTTTATCGGGAGTCTCAACTAATGAAAAACTGTTTTTT.

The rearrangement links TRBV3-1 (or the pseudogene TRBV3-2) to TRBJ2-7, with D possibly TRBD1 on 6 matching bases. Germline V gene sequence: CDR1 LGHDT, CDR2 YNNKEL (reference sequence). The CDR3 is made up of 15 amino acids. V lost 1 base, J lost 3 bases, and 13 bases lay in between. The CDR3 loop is CASSQGPGQLYEQYF. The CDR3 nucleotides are TGTGCCAGCAGCCAAGGACCGGGACAACTCTACGAGCAGTACTTC.

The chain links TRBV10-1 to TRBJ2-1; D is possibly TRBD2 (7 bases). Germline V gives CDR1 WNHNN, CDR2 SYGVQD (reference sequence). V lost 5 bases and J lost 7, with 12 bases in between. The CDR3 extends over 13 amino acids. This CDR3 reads CASSRGRGNEQFF. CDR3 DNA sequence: TGCGCCAGCAGTCGAGGGAGGGGGAATGAGCAGTTCTTC.